This TCR beta chain was identified in a study of blood T cell repertoires in COVID-19. Study information: PBMCs, B-cell-depleted T cells, or T cells provided the cDNA or gDNA that made up the material.

The V and J ends lost 4 bases and 3 bases respectively, with 19 bases between them. The CDR3 extends over 17 amino acids. Germline V CDR1 and CDR2: MDHEN, SYDVKM. This table comes from immunoSEQ multiplex PCR, and its TCRdb copy is limited to in-frame clones, with some not included. The data hold over 200,000 clones, with roughly 80% observed a single time. This chain links TRBV28 with TRBJ1-3; the D gene is possibly TRBD1 (6 bases). The TCR originated in a human donor in a cohort sampled during active COVID-19. The sample consisted of peripheral blood. The DNA of the CDR3 is TGTGCCAGCAGTTCCCAGACAGGCCGGATCAGTGGAAACACCATATATTTT. Its translation: CASSSQTGRISGNTIYF.